The 18 T cell receptor beta chains below come from one sample, sequenced in a study of PD-1 blockade in classical Hodgkin lymphoma. Each patient's relapse followed autologous stem cell transplantation, and brentuximab vedotin exposure varied. Libraries were prepared by immunoSEQ multiplex PCR; TCRdb keeps only in-frame clonotypes and omits some of them. The sample has 35,000 to 45,000 clones; over 70% are singletons. The specimen was peripheral blood mononuclear cells (PBMCs), collected at baseline. The receptors here all came from a human donor with classical Hodgkin lymphoma.

This sequence joins TRBV19 and TRBJ2-7; D is ambiguous. V lost 6 bases, J lost 0 bases, and 9 bases lay in between. Germline CDR1 LNHDA, CDR2 SQIVND (reference sequence). The CDR3 is 13 residues long. The CDR3 coding sequence is TGTGCCAGTAGGAGAGTGGGCTCCTACGAGCAGTACTTC. This codes for CASRRVGSYEQYF.

The CDR3 DNA sequence: TGTGCCAGCAGTTTGGGCGGGTACTCCTACGAGCAGTACTTC. The encoded protein is CASSLGGYSYEQYF. The genes are TRBV28 and TRBJ2-7; a weak D match, TRBD2 (5 bases). This CDR3 region has 14 residues. The V gene lost 3 bases and the J gene lost 0 bases, with 9 bases spanning the gap. Germline CDR1 and CDR2: MDHEN and SYDVKM.

This clone was recorded a few times. The CDR3 bases are TGTGCTAGTGGTTTGGTAGTGGGGGTCTACAATGAGCAGTTCTTC. Amino acids: CASGLVVGVYNEQFF. The chain carries TRBV12-5 and TRBJ2-1; D possibly uses TRBD1 or TRBD2 (5 bases each). This CDR3 spans 15 amino acids. From germline, CDR1 is LGHNT and CDR2 FRNRAP. With 0 bases removed from V and 3 bases from J, the gap between germline ends came to 9 bases. Variable domain in full (rest from reference TRBV12-5 and TRBJ2-1): DARVTQTPRHKVTEMGQEVTMRCQPILGHNTVFWYRQTMMQGLELLAYFRNRAPLDDSGMPKDRFSAEMPDATLATLKIQPSEPRDSAVYFCASGLVVGVYNEQFFGPGTRLTVL.

The genes are TRBV4-3 and TRBJ1-2; no firm D call. The CDR3 covers 15 residues. Trimming left V 0 bases short and J 4 bases short, with 12 bases between. Germline values: CDR1 LGHNA, CDR2 YSLEER. The DNA for the CDR3 is TGCGCCAGCAGCCAAGAACCCTCAGTGAGCTATGGCTACACCTTC. This gives the protein CASSQEPSVSYGYTF.

The rearrangement links TRBV6-5 to TRBJ1-5; 7 bases are shared with TRBD1. The V and J ends lost 6 bases and 3 bases, in that order; junction bases with no gene match: 8. CDR1 MNHEY and CDR2 SVGAGI come from the germline V gene. The CDR3 loop spans 15 amino acids. The CDR3 bases are TGTGCCAGCAGAGAGACAGGGCTAATCAATCAGCCCCAGCATTTT. This codes for CASRETGLINQPQHF.

The V and J genes are TRBV2 and TRBJ2-7, with D possibly TRBD1 on 6 matching bases. Germline CDR1 reads SNHLY; CDR2 reads FYNNEI. This CDR3 is 13 amino acids long. V dropped 8 bases and J dropped 4 bases, with 15 bases sitting between them. The CDR3 nucleotides are TGTGCCAGCCAGGGGCAGGTTGGTTACGAGCAGTACTTC. Its translation: CASQGQVGYEQYF.

V and J are TRBV19 and TRBJ1-6, with D perhaps matching TRBD1 (6 bases). The CDR3 contains 17 residues. V lost 6 bases, J lost 0 bases, and 15 bases lay in between. CDR1 is LNHDA and CDR2 is SQIVND in the germline V gene (reference sequence). In nucleotides, the CDR3 is TGTGCCAGTAGCGGACAGCCCGGCAGCTCCTATAATTCACCCCTCCACTTT. This sequence encodes CASSGQPGSSYNSPLHF.

V usage is TRBV7-9 and J usage is TRBJ2-7, with 8 bases lining up with TRBD1. Germline trimming cut 5 bases from V and 6 bases from J; bases unmatched to any gene: 12. CDR3 length: 15 amino acids. Per the germline V gene, CDR1 is SEHNR and CDR2 is FQNEAQ (reference sequence). The CDR3 sequence is CASSPPGGRPSEQYF. The CDR3 nucleotides are TGTGCCAGCAGCCCGCCAGGGGGCCGCCCAAGCGAGCAGTACTTC.

This chain links TRBV5-4 with TRBJ1-1; D uncertain. Trimming shortened V by 3 bases and J by 4 bases, and 7 bases separated the two germline ends. Germline lookup yields CDR1 SGHNT and CDR2 YYREEE (reference sequence). CDR3 length: 12 amino acids. The DNA for the CDR3 is TGTGCCAGCAGCTGGACCGGCACTGAAGCTTTCTTT. Residues: CASSWTGTEAFF.

The chain is built from TRBV13 and TRBJ2-7; 7 bases map to TRBD1. The CDR3 has 15 amino acids. The J segment lost 5 bases and the V segment lost 4 bases, leaving 11 bases of the junction unmatched. Germline CDR1 PRHDT, CDR2 FYEKMQ (reference sequence). The CDR3 DNA follows: TGTGCCAGCAGCTACAGACCTGACAGGGTCCACGAGCAGTACTTC. It codes for CASSYRPDRVHEQYF.

As to this clone: The junction does not match germline at one end; this may be a read error. CDR3 residues: CASSPLGDNEQFF. The CDR3, as DNA: TGTGCTAGCAGCCCTTTGGGGGACAATGAGCAGTTCTTC. The chain recombines TRBV7-7 with TRBJ2-1, with D perhaps TRBD1 or TRBD2 (5 bases each). This CDR3 has 13 amino acids. CDR1 SSHAT and CDR2 FNYEAQ come from the germline V gene (reference sequence).

This chain links TRBV4-2 with TRBJ2-7, with D perhaps TRBD2 (7 bases). Per the germline V gene, CDR1 is LGHNA and CDR2 is YNFKEQ. Deletions cut 1 base from V and 3 bases from J, with 16 bases between. The CDR3 runs 16 residues. The CDR3 bases are TGTGCCAGCAGCCAAGTGGTGGGCGGGGGCCACTACGAGCAGTACTTC. Translating it yields CASSQVVGGGHYEQYF.

J is TRBJ2-2 and V is TRBV5-1, with 10 bases lining up with TRBD2. The V and J ends lost 5 bases and 1 base, in that order; junction bases with no gene match: 5. The CDR3 runs 16 residues. Germline V gene sequence: CDR1 SGHRS, CDR2 YFSETQ. The DNA of the CDR3 is TGCGCCAGCAGGCCTAGCGGGGGTTGGAACACCGGGGAGCTGTTTTTT. Translating it yields CASRPSGGWNTGELFF.

By share of the sample, this clone is medium-sized. The chain links TRBV5-5 to TRBJ1-5, with TRBD1 as a possible D gene (5 bases). The germline V gene has CDR1 SGHKS and CDR2 YYEKEE (reference sequence). Trimming stripped 0 bases from V and 6 bases from J, with 10 bases between. The CDR3 is 14 residues long. CDR3 residues: CASSLEGVGQPQHF. CDR3 DNA sequence: TGTGCCAGCAGCTTGGAAGGGGTGGGTCAGCCCCAGCATTTT.

The genes are TRBV10-3 and TRBJ2-2; D unclear. From germline, CDR1 is ENHRY and CDR2 SYGVKD. The CDR3 covers 13 residues. The V and J ends lost 3 bases and 3 bases respectively, with 5 bases between them. The chain's CDR3 is CAISERYTGELFF. The CDR3 nucleotides read TGTGCCATCAGTGAAAGATACACCGGGGAGCTGTTTTTT.

The chain has TRBV5-1 and TRBJ2-5; 7 bases map to TRBD1. The J segment lost 7 bases and the V segment lost 4 bases, leaving 10 bases of the junction unmatched. The germline V gene has CDR1 SGHRS and CDR2 YFSETQ. The CDR3 extends over 14 amino acids. The CDR3 spells CASSTGTEGGTQYF. For the CDR3, the DNA is TGCGCCAGCAGCACAGGGACAGAAGGTGGGACCCAGTACTTC.

A few counts support this clone. The rearrangement links TRBV7-9 to TRBJ1-5; the D gene is possibly TRBD1 (5 bases). The CDR3 has 14 residues. CDR1 is SEHNR and CDR2 is FQNEAQ in the germline V gene (reference sequence). V shed 5 bases and J shed 6 bases, with 14 bases lying between them. The CDR3: CASSPKGTGQPQHF. CDR3 coding DNA: TGTGCCAGCAGCCCAAAAGGGACGGGTCAGCCCCAGCATTTT.

This chain links TRBV9 with TRBJ1-5; D is unclear. Trimming took 0 bases from V and 6 from J, leaving 13 bases between them. Germline CDR1 and CDR2: SGDLS and YYNGEE. This CDR3 is built from 15 residues. DNA for the CDR3: TGTGCCAGCAGCGTAGGCTCCAACCTGGGTCAGCCCCAGCATTTT. Translation: CASSVGSNLGQPQHF.